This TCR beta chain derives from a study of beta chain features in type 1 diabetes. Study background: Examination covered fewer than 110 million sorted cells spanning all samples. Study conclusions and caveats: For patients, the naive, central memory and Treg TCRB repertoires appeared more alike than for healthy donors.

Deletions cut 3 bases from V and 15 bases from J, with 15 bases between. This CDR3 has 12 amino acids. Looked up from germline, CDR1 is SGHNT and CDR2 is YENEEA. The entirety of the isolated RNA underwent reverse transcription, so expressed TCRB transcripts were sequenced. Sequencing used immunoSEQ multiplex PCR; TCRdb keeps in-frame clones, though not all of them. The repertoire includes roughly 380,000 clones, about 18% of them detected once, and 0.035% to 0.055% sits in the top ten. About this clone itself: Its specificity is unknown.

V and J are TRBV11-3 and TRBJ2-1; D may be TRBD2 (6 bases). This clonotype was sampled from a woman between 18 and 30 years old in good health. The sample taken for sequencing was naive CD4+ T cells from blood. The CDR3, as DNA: TGTGCCAGCAGCTTGGGAGGACAAAGCCTGTTCTTC. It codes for CASSLGGQSLFF. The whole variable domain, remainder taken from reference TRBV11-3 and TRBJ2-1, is EAGVVQSPRYKIIEKKQPVAFWCNPISGHNTLYWYLQNLGQGPELLIRYENEEAVDDSQLPKDRFSAERLKGVDSTLKIQPAELGDSAVYLCASSLGGQSLFFGPGTRLTVL.